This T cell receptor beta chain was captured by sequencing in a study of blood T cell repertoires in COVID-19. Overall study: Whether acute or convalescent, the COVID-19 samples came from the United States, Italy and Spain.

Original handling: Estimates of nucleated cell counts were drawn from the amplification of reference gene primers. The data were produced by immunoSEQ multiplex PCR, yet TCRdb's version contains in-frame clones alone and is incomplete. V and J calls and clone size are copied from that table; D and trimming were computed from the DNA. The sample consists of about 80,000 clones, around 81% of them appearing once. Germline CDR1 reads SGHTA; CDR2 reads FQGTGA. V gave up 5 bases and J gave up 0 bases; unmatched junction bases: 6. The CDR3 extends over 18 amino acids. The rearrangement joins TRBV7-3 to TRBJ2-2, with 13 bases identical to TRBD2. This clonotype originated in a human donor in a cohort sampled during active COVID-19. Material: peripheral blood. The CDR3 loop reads CASSPGTSGISNTGELFF. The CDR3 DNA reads TGTGCCAGCAGCCCAGGGACTAGCGGGATCTCGAACACCGGGGAGCTGTTTTTT.